This T cell receptor beta chain stems from a study of molecular identifiers for immune sequencing clone quantification. The germline V gene has CDR1 SEHNR and CDR2 FQNEAQ (reference sequence). This CDR3 comprises 13 residues. Trimming removed 8 bases at V and 5 bases at J, with 15 bases between. Preparation of naive CD8 libraries involved roughly 19,000 to 1,100,000 sorted cells and 10%, 30% or 50% RNA. CD8+CD4-CCR7+CD45RA+ cells were sorted as naive CD8 T cells. On this clonotype: Its antigen is as yet unknown.

Findings and caveats of the study: Clones exceeding 20 RNA copies carried over 98% of effector molecules but under 1% of naive-cell molecules.

It was with previously described methods and listed TCR primers that bulk TCR libraries were made. Via MiXCR, TCRdb re-called the PCR reads, giving one row per CDR3 protein. Among around 480,000 distinct CDR3 sequences listed, under 30% were seen once. The rearrangement uses TRBV7-9 and TRBJ2-5; D may be TRBD1 or TRBD2 (5 bases each). This TCR came from a human donor in good health. Some libraries in this study had Jurkat cell RNA spiked in. The source material was naive CD8+ T cells from blood, with Jurkat cell RNA spiked in. Sample subset: FACS-sorted CD8+CD4-CCR7+CD45RA+ naive T cells. In nucleotides, the CDR3 is TGTGCCAGCGGGACGGTGAGAGGGGAGACCCAGTACTTC. Protein product: CASGTVRGETQYF.